Sequencing of this TCR beta chain was carried out in a study of T cells in Graves' hyperthyroidism and ophthalmopathy. General study results and limits: Ophthalmopathy was identified by the model a median 6.5 months ahead of onset.

The CDR3 runs to 15 residues. The trim removed 2 bases at V and 3 bases at J, leaving 7 bases unmatched. Looked up from germline, CDR1 is MNHEY and CDR2 is SMNVEV (reference sequence). This clonotype was seen ten or more times. The antigen is not known. The TCR beta CDR3 regions underwent amplification using RNA transcripts as the source. Researchers ran a first-round RT-PCR on the TCR CDR3 using the HTBI primer set. In TCRdb, the multiplex PCR reads were re-called with MiXCR into one record per CDR3 protein. The sample contains some 510,000 distinct CDR3 sequences, less than 25% of which appear only once. Patients were aged 18 to 65, had disease duration under 2 months, and had newly diagnosed hyperthyroidism.

The sequence was collected from a man aged 18 to 30 with Graves' hyperthyroidism. The chain combines TRBV27 with TRBJ2-7; 7 bases map to TRBD2. Source material: blood. CDR3 amino acids: CASSLTGGDVYEQYF. CDR3 sequence (DNA): TGTGCCAGCAGTTTAACGGGGGGAGACGTCTACGAGCAGTACTTC.